The next 2 T cell receptor beta chains were all read from a single sample in a study of cytomegalovirus exposure and HLA in healthy donors. The study ran its PCR with 60 Vbeta and 13 Jbeta primers. The protocol was immunoSEQ multiplex PCR, while the TCRdb copy is restricted to in-frame clones and leaves out a portion. This sample carries some 140,000 clones, with 1.5% to 2% going to the ten biggest clones. Sequenced sample: PBMCs. The receptors come from a woman aged 60-75 years in good health and CMV-seronegative.

The chain is built from TRBV5-4 and TRBJ2-7, with D unclear. The CDR3 has 15 residues. Per germline, CDR1 SGHNT and CDR2 YYREEE (reference sequence). V was shortened by 1 base and J by 5 bases, with 16 bases between the two germline ends. The CDR3 DNA sequence: TGTGCCAGCAGCTTGTCACAGAGACGCTCGAACGAGCAGTACTTC. It codes for CASSLSQRRSNEQYF.

The chain uses TRBV6-5 and TRBJ1-1; TRBD1 is a possible D gene (5 bases). The CDR3 consists of 14 residues. Trimming took off 4 bases at V and 4 bases at J, with 13 bases between the two ends. Germline V gene data show CDR1 as MNHEY and CDR2 as SVGAGI. The CDR3 loop reads CASSSAGGTTEAFF. The CDR3 DNA reads TGTGCCAGCAGTTCCGCCGGGGGGACCACTGAAGCTTTCTTT.